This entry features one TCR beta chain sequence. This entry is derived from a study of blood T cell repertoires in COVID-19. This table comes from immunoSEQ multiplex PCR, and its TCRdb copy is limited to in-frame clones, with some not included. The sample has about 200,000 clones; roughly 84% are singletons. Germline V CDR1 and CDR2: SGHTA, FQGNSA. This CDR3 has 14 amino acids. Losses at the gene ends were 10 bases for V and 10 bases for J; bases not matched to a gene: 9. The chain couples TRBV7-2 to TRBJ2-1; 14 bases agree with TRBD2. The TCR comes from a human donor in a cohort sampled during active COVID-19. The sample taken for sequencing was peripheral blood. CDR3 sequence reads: CATFPGLAGEEQFF. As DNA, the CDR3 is TGTGCCACCTTTCCGGGACTAGCGGGAGAGGAGCAGTTCTTC.